These 9 T cell receptor beta chains originate from one sample sequenced in a study of blood T cell repertoires in COVID-19. The protocol was immunoSEQ multiplex PCR, while the TCRdb copy is restricted to in-frame clones and leaves out a portion. The sample lists roughly 40,000 clones, around 83% occurring once. The sequenced sample consisted of peripheral blood. These receptors were obtained from a man between 65 and 85 years old with acute or convalescent COVID-19.

The rearrangement joins TRBV5-1 to TRBJ2-7; the D is unclear. The germline V gene has CDR1 SGHRS and CDR2 YFSETQ. The V end lost 0 bases, the J end lost 2 bases, and 12 bases lay between the germline ends. There are 15 residues in the CDR3. The CDR3 loop reads CASSLGPIDTYEQYF. DNA for the CDR3: TGCGCCAGCAGCTTGGGCCCCATCGACACCTACGAGCAGTACTTC.

This sequence joins TRBV28 and TRBJ1-5; D not resolved. Germline CDR1 is MDHEN and CDR2 is SYDVKM. The CDR3 loop spans 16 amino acids. Trimming removed 3 bases at V and 0 bases at J, with 12 bases between. This CDR3 is CASSLEASYSNQPQHF. CDR3 sequence (DNA): TGTGCCAGCAGTTTGGAGGCATCCTATAGCAATCAGCCCCAGCATTTT.

V is TRBV6-6 and J is TRBJ1-5; possibly TRBD1 for D (6 bases). Germline CDR1 reads MNHNY; CDR2 reads SVGAGI (reference sequence). V dropped 5 bases and J dropped 6 bases, with 23 bases sitting between them. CDR3 size: 17 residues. The CDR3 nucleotides read TGTGCCAGCAGTCGGGGACAAATAGGCCCCCAAGCTCAGCCCCAGCATTTT. It encodes CASSRGQIGPQAQPQHF.

V is TRBV10-3 and J is TRBJ2-7, with TRBD1 identical over 7 bases. The CDR3 sequence is 16 residues long. Germline V CDR1 and CDR2: ENHRY, SYGVKD. V shed 3 bases, J shed 6 bases, and the junction held 14 bases outside the gene matches. The CDR3 loop reads CAISDPVRTGESEQYF. For the CDR3, the DNA is TGTGCCATCAGTGACCCAGTCCGGACAGGAGAGTCCGAGCAGTACTTC.

The chain has TRBV9 and TRBJ2-1, with 10 nucleotides matching TRBD1. Looked up from germline, CDR1 is SGDLS and CDR2 is YYNGEE. The trim removed 3 bases at V and 8 bases at J, leaving 8 bases unmatched. CDR3 length equals 15 residues. CDR3 amino acids: CASSAPGTGAHEQFF. CDR3 sequence (DNA): TGTGCCAGCAGCGCACCCGGGACAGGGGCCCATGAGCAGTTCTTC.

This clone was recorded only once. This chain links TRBV6-1 with TRBJ1-2; possible D gene TRBD1, 6 bases. V was shortened by 2 bases and J by 2 bases, with 9 bases between the two germline ends. Germline CDR1 reads MNHNS; CDR2 reads SASEGT. CDR3 length: 14 amino acids. CDR3 loop: CASSERRGNYGYTF. The CDR3 coding sequence is TGTGCCAGCAGTGAACGCAGGGGCAACTATGGCTACACCTTC.

This clone showed up just a few times. The V and J genes are TRBV3-1 (or the pseudogene TRBV3-2) and TRBJ2-5; 8 bases match TRBD2. Trimming took 4 bases from V and 7 from J; bases not matched to a gene: 11. Germline lookup yields CDR1 LGHDT and CDR2 YNNKEL (reference sequence). CDR3 length: 15 residues. The DNA of the CDR3 is TGTGCCAGCAGCCCTATCACCGGACTAGCCGGGACCCAGTACTTC. Its protein product is CASSPITGLAGTQYF.

The V call is TRBV27, the J call TRBJ1-1; D gene ambiguous. The CDR3 loop spans 13 amino acids. The germline V gene encodes CDR1 MNHEY and CDR2 SMNVEV (reference sequence). V lost 5 bases, J lost 4 bases, and 11 bases lay in between. The CDR3 nucleotides read TGTGCCAGCAGTGCTTACAGCCGCACTGAAGCTTTCTTT. It translates to CASSAYSRTEAFF.

DNA for the CDR3: TGTGCCAGCAGTGAAAGGAGGATGAACACTGAAGCTTTCTTT. It translates to CASSERRMNTEAFF. V and J are TRBV2 and TRBJ1-1; no reliable D call. V was trimmed by 2 bases and J by 0 bases, leaving 7 bases between them. Looked up from germline, CDR1 is SNHLY and CDR2 is FYNNEI. There are 14 residues in the CDR3.